These 3 T cell receptor beta chains came from one sample sequenced in a study of blood T cell repertoires in COVID-19. This table comes from immunoSEQ multiplex PCR, and its TCRdb copy is limited to in-frame clones, with some not included. Among roughly 260,000 clones listed, about 91% were seen once. The sample consisted of peripheral blood. The source is a person aged 18 to 35 with COVID-19, enrolled during active disease.

This chain links TRBV6-5 with TRBJ2-7; tentatively, D is TRBD2 (6 bases). The CDR3 loop spans 13 amino acids. Trimming stripped 5 bases from V and 3 bases from J, with 11 bases between. Germline loops: CDR1 MNHEY, CDR2 SVGAGI. The CDR3 DNA reads as TGTGCCAGCAGTCGCGGGAACCTCTACGAGCAGTACTTC. Translated, it gives CASSRGNLYEQYF.

The V call is TRBV9, the J call TRBJ2-4, with 8 positions matching TRBD1. The germline CDR1 and CDR2 sequences are SGDLS and YYNGEE. The CDR3 loop spans 18 amino acids. J gave up 6 bases and V 4 bases, and 18 bases lay outside the gene matches. CDR3 sequence (DNA): TGTGCCAGCAGCCCAACCCCACCGGACAGGGCGATAATAAACATTCAGTACTTC. This sequence encodes CASSPTPPDRAIINIQYF.

The gene calls are TRBV5-6 and TRBJ1-1; 10 bases match TRBD1. Germline CDR1 is SGHDT and CDR2 is YYEEEE. After removal of 4 bases from V and 7 bases from J, the junction contained 4 bases not matched to a gene. The CDR3 is 13 residues long. CDR3: CASSPGTGVEAFF. In nucleotides, the CDR3 is TGTGCCAGCAGCCCTGGGACAGGGGTTGAAGCTTTCTTT.